This T cell receptor beta chain came from a study of spatial heterogeneity in lung cancer. Study overall: Fewer alpha-chain than beta-chain sequences were consistently detected.

This clonotype has just a few counts. What it binds is unknown. Regarding the study as a whole: Blood carried ubiquitous expanded tumor TCRs more at resection than follow-up.

Noted time point: sample taken at primary tumor resection. Unsorted whole RNA of tumor, nontumor lung or frozen PBMC was sequenced. Untreated early-stage non-small cell lung cancer patients, some 70 in total, were the donors. Every cDNA TCR molecule received its own unique molecular identifier. TCRdb processed the 5' RACE reads anew with MiXCR; each CDR3 protein has one entry. The table has about 95,000 distinct CDR3 sequences, roughly 8.7% seen once. V was shortened by 3 bases and J by 0 bases, with 5 bases between the two germline ends. This CDR3 comprises 13 residues. Germline CDR1 SGDLS, CDR2 YYNGEE.

Sequences were derived from PBMCs, sampled at surgery. This sequence joins TRBV9 and TRBJ2-3, with D unclear. The TCR was taken from a male donor with early-stage non-small cell lung cancer. The CDR3 loop reads CASSDASTDTQYF. For the CDR3, the DNA is TGTGCCAGCAGCGACGCTAGCACAGATACGCAGTATTTT.